The 6 T cell receptor beta chains below come from one sample, sequenced in a study of blood T cells in healthy people across ages. Sample-barcoded 5' priming and a J-beta primer mix drove a second PCR of roughly 6 to 12 cycles. TCRdb re-derived calls from the 5' RACE reads in MiXCR, one entry per CDR3 protein. Among approximately 850,000 distinct CDR3 sequences listed, 58% were seen once. Sequenced sample: blood. These receptors all come from a man aged 30-40 years in good health.

This chain joins TRBV7-8 and TRBJ2-1; possibly TRBD1 for D (5 bases). CDR1 and CDR2 (germline): SGHVS, FQNEAQ. CDR3 length: 13 residues. V lost 2 bases to trimming and J lost 7 bases, with 9 bases between them. The CDR3: CASSLSRQNEQFF. CDR3 coding DNA: TGTGCCAGCAGCTTATCTCGACAGAATGAGCAGTTCTTC.

J is TRBJ2-1 and V is TRBV14; possibly TRBD1 for D (5 bases). CDR3 length equals 13 residues. Germline V gene lookup returns CDR1 SGHDN and CDR2 FVKESK. V shed 3 bases and J shed 10 bases, with 13 bases lying between them. This CDR3 is CASSQRYRGEQFF. CDR3 DNA sequence: TGTGCCAGCAGCCAGCGATATAGGGGCGAGCAGTTCTTC.

J is TRBJ2-3 and V is TRBV10-3, with 7 bases matching TRBD2. From germline, CDR1 is ENHRY and CDR2 SYGVKD. J gave up 8 bases and V 0 bases, and 2 bases lay outside the gene matches. The CDR3 loop spans 13 amino acids. CDR3: CAISESWGGTQYF. CDR3 DNA sequence: TGTGCCATCAGTGAGTCGTGGGGGGGTACGCAGTATTTT.

This clonotype was recorded a few times. The V call is TRBV20-1, the J call TRBJ2-1; 9 nucleotides line up with TRBD2. Germline CDR1 is DFQATT and CDR2 is SNEGSKA (reference sequence). With 3 bases clipped from V and 8 bases from J, the junction kept 5 bases outside the gene matches. The CDR3 contains 13 residues. CDR3 coding DNA: TGCAGTGCTAGTGGCGGGGGGGCCTATGAGCAGTTCTTC. Amino acid sequence: CSASGGGAYEQFF.

V usage is TRBV4-3 and J usage is TRBJ1-2, with D uncertain. The CDR3 runs to 17 residues. The germline V gene encodes CDR1 LGHNA and CDR2 YSLEER. Trimming removed 0 bases at V and 1 base at J, with 15 bases between. CDR3 in amino acids: CASSQDFRELDNYGYTF. CDR3 sequence (DNA): TGCGCCAGCAGCCAAGATTTTCGAGAGCTGGATAACTATGGCTACACCTTC.

The chain recombines TRBV7-9 with TRBJ1-2; 8 positions agree with TRBD1. Germline trimming cut 4 bases from V and 7 bases from J; bases unmatched to any gene: 5. Germline V gene sequence: CDR1 SEHNR, CDR2 FQNEAQ (reference sequence). There are 13 residues in the CDR3. CDR3 nucleotide sequence: TGTGCCAGCAGCTATCAGGGGGCGCGTGGCTACACCTTC. Protein: CASSYQGARGYTF.